This entry features one TCR beta chain sequence. Its antigen is unknown. The data were obtained in a study of CD8 T cells in Susac syndrome. cDNA came from about 0.5 to 1 ug RNA primed by random hexamers. Using its own MiXCR run on the immunoSEQ multiplex PCR reads, TCRdb lists one record per CDR3 protein. The table has around 200,000 distinct CDR3 sequences, roughly 94% seen once. Study-level points and caveats: By the study's own acknowledgment, its TCR sequencing and HLA analysis included relatively few individuals.

Germline V gene lookup returns CDR1 GTSNPN and CDR2 SVGIG (reference sequence). Trimming cost V 5 bases and J 7 bases, with 14 bases left between them. The CDR3 sequence is 13 residues long. The sequence was obtained from a human donor with multiple sclerosis. This chain joins TRBV30 and TRBJ2-2; D is possibly TRBD1 or TRBD2 (5 bases each). Sequencing was done on a sample of CD4+ T cells from PBMCs. The CDR3 loop is CAWGRGPIGELFF. CDR3 coding DNA: TGTGCCTGGGGACGGGGCCCCATCGGGGAGCTGTTTTTT.